These 3 T cell receptor beta chains came from one sample sequenced in a study of T cells in Graves' hyperthyroidism and ophthalmopathy. RNA transcripts served as the template for amplifying TCR beta CDR3 regions. A first-round RT-PCR of the TCR CDR3 used the HTBI primer set. TCRdb processed the multiplex PCR reads anew with MiXCR; each CDR3 protein has one entry. The table records about 420,000 distinct CDR3 sequences, roughly an eighth of them present only once. The sample comprised blood. These receptors came from a woman under 30 with Graves' hyperthyroidism.

Ten or more counts support this clonotype. The rearrangement uses TRBV11-3 and TRBJ2-1; a possible D gene is TRBD1 (5 bases). The germline V and J ends were trimmed by 4 bases and 0 bases, with 10 bases remaining between them. The length of the CDR3 is 15 residues. The germline V gene encodes CDR1 SGHNT and CDR2 YENEEA. The CDR3 loop reads CASSSTESSYNEQFF. The CDR3 coding sequence is TGTGCCAGCAGCTCGACAGAGAGCTCCTACAATGAGCAGTTCTTC.

V is TRBV14 and J is TRBJ2-5; a possible D gene is TRBD2 (8 bases). V was pared by 3 bases and J by 3 bases, with 14 bases between. CDR1 SGHDN and CDR2 FVKESK come from the germline V gene. The CDR3 is made up of 15 amino acids. CDR3 in amino acids: CASSHGRDRKETQYF. CDR3 sequence (DNA): TGTGCCAGCAGCCACGGGAGGGACAGAAAAGAGACCCAGTACTTC.

The CDR3 DNA is TGTGCCAGCAAACTCGAACAGGGTTCGAACACCGGGGAGCTGTTTTTT. It yields the protein CASKLEQGSNTGELFF. The chain is built from TRBV7-9 and TRBJ2-2; TRBD1 might be the D (6 bases). CDR3 size: 16 residues. Germline CDR1 SEHNR, CDR2 FQNEAQ (reference sequence). Between the trimmed V and J ends, which lost 7 bases and 0 bases, there was a span of 15 bases.